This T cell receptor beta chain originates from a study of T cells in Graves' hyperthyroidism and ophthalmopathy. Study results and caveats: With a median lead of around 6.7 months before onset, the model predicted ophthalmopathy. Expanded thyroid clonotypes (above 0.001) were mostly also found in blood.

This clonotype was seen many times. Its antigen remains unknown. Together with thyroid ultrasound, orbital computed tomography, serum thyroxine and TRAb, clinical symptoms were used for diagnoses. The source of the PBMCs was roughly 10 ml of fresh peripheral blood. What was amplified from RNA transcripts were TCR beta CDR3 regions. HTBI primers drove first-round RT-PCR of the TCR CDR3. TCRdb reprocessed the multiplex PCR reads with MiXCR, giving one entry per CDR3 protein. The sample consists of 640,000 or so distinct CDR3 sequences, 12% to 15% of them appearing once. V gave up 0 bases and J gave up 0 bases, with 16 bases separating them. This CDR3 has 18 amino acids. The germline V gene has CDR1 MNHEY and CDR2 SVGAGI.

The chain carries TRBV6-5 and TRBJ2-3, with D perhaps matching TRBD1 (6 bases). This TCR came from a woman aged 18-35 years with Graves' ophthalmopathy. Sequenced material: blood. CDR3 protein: CASSYSSTGTSSTDTQYF. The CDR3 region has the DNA TGTGCCAGCAGTTACTCTTCGACAGGAACCTCTAGCACAGATACGCAGTATTTT.